Each of the 2 T cell receptor beta chains below was sequenced from the same sample in a study of vaccination and CD4 T cells after COVID-19. Described treatment: 10-day PBMC culture with coronavirus spike peptide pools or control peptides (ViraFEST assay). The Oncomine TCR Beta short-read assay sequenced DNA from cultured CD4+ T cells. One entry per CDR3 protein results from TCRdb running MiXCR on the PCR reads. Seen here are about 15,000 distinct CDR3 sequences, about 50% observed once, and the top ten hold about 9.4%. The antigens for these receptors are not known. The sequenced sample consisted of CD4+ T cells from blood, cultured in vitro. The receptors stem from a human donor who had recovered from COVID-19.

This clonotype was counted a few times. J is TRBJ1-1 and V is TRBV28; 12 nucleotides match TRBD1. The CDR3 consists of 14 residues. Per the germline V gene, CDR1 is MDHEN and CDR2 is SYDVKM. After removal of 2 bases from V and 9 bases from J, the junction contained 4 bases not matched to a gene. The CDR3 nucleotides are TGTGCCAGCAGTTTAAAGGGACAGGGGGCGCAAGCTTTCTTT. This translates into CASSLKGQGAQAFF. Combining the CDR3 with reference TRBV28 and TRBJ1-1 gives the whole variable domain DVKVTQSSRYLVKRTGEKVFLECVQDMDHENMFWYRQDPGLGLRLIYFSYDVKMKEKGDIPEGYSVSREKKERFSLILESASTNQTSMYLCASSLKGQGAQAFFGQGTRLTVV.

The J gene is TRBJ1-5, the V gene TRBV5-1; 9 positions agree with TRBD1. CDR1 and CDR2 from the germline V gene are SGHRS and YFSETQ. V shed 0 bases and J 10 bases; nucleotides not matched to a gene: 5. The CDR3 has 14 amino acids. CDR3 amino acids: CASSLGQGEVPQHF. As DNA, the CDR3 is TGCGCCAGCAGCTTGGGACAGGGGGAGGTTCCCCAGCATTTT. Based on the CDR3 plus reference TRBV5-1 and TRBJ1-5, the full variable domain is KAGVTQTPRYLIKTRGQQVTLSCSPISGHRSVSWYQQTPGQGLQFLFEYFSETQRNKGNFPGRFSGRQFSNSRSEMNVSTLELGDSALYLCASSLGQGEVPQHFGDGTRLSIL.